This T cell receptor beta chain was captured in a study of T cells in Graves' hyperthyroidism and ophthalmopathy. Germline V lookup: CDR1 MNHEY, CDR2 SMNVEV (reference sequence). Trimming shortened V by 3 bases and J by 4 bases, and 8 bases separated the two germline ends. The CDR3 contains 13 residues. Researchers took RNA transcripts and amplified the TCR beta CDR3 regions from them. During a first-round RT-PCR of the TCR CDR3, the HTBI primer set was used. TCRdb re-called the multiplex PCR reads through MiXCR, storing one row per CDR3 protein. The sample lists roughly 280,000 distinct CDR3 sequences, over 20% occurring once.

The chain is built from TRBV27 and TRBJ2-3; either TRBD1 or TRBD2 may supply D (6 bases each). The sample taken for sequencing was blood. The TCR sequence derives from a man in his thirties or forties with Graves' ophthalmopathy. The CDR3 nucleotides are TGTGCCAGCAGTTTCGGGGGCGCAGATACGCAGTATTTT. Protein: CASSFGGADTQYF.